This TCR beta chain was documented in a study of Ad26.COV2.S vaccination and SARS-CoV-2 variants. Study overall: The authors gave Ad26.COV2.S intramuscularly, either once or twice 56 days apart.

TCRdb's copy holds only in-frame clones and misses some; the assay was immunoSEQ multiplex PCR. The sample includes more than 300,000 clones, around 83% of them seen just once. As to this clone: What it recognizes is unknown.

Study results and limitations: Measurements of TCR breadth and depth may have given underestimates of the total T cell responses.

This sample's treatment: roughly 18 received Ad26.COV2.S at low or high dose, single or two shots; five or six received placebo; per-sample allocation not given. Material that was analyzed had been drawn on day 63 after the first vaccine or placebo injection. Donation was by an adult aged 18-55 years who was in Boston. The CDR3 length is 13 residues. Looked up from germline, CDR1 is ENHRY and CDR2 is SYGVKD. The ends lost 4 bases at V and 3 bases at J; junction bases unmatched: 0. This TCR was recovered from a person aged 18 to 59 who received the Ad26.COV2.S COVID-19 vaccine or a placebo. The specimen was peripheral blood, collected in a trial of Ad26.COV2.S vaccine versus placebo. V is TRBV10-3 and J is TRBJ1-1; 9 nucleotides agree with TRBD1. The CDR3 nucleotides read TGTGCCATCAGTGGGACAGGGGACACTGAAGCTTTCTTT. Translated, it gives CAISGTGDTEAFF.